This T cell receptor beta chain emerged from a study of blood T cell repertoires in COVID-19 (dated by TCRdb to about 2020). Turning to the overall study: Samples covering the acute and convalescent phases of COVID-19 were provided by collaborators in the United States, Italy and Spain. Deeply sampled blood TCRbeta repertoires from subjects exposed to, actively infected with, or recovered from COVID-19 were included in the dataset. The material from the prospective study consisted of cDNA or gDNA derived from T cells, B-cell-depleted T cells, or PBMCs. The repertoires were released in a freely available public database intended as a resource for research on the immune response to SARS-CoV-2. The sample metadata nearly always contained a de-identified subject ID, COVID-19 status, age in years and sex. Where HLA class I and class II types were available, the types were taken from metadata supplied by the sample provider, not from assay-based typing. The samples were drawn from two sources: the first 160 participants of the ongoing ImmuneRACE study, and 1,200 or so subjects contributed by 6 global collaborators.

CDR3 length: 13 amino acids, cysteine to phenylalanine. The read is trimmed to its CDR3 DNA, 39 bases read in frame from base 1. V is shortened by 4 bases, J by 4 bases, and the region joining them spans 10 bases. Via the germline V gene, CDR1 is MRHNA and CDR2 SNTAGT. The collaborating institutions used their own protocols to collect whole blood in K2EDTA tubes. For TCRbeta analysis, collaborators shipped samples in one of three forms: frozen whole blood, isolated PBMCs, or DNA extracted from either of those sample types. The immunoSEQ Assay, a bias-controlled multiplex PCR, was used to amplify TCRbeta CDR3 regions from genomic DNA. The authors processed their data as follows. Within the assay, amplification of reference gene primers was used to estimate how many nucleated cells each sample contained. Sequence reads were collapsed and filtered to measure the absolute abundance of every unique TCRbeta CDR3 rearrangement. For each sample, productive Simpson clonality was calculated by taking the square root of Simpson's diversity index across productive rearrangements. TCRdb's version of the immuneACCESS table is confined to in-frame rearrangements and falls short of the full clone set. An unresolved V gene accounts for under half of the shortfall where checked; the remainder is of unknown origin. V and J calls and clone size follow that table, whereas D and trimming were derived from the DNA. This sample holds about 220,000 clones; about 78% were observed only once. Approximately 6.6% of the sample lies in the top ten.

To note about this clone: Its antigen has not been determined. Base qualities are not provided; no much larger clone lies one nucleotide away.

What the work shows at the level of the full study, not this receptor alone: Clinical and demographic metadata were provided uncurated, with the amount varying by source and participant.

The sequencing sample was made of peripheral blood. The TCR comes from a woman in her sixties or seventies with acute or convalescent COVID-19. In this chain, TRBV6-4 is recombined with TRBJ1-1; the D gene is not confidently resolved. The nucleotide sequence is given as TGTGCCAGCAGTGCCACAGTGGGCACTGAAGCTTTCTTT. It encodes CASSATVGTEAFF.